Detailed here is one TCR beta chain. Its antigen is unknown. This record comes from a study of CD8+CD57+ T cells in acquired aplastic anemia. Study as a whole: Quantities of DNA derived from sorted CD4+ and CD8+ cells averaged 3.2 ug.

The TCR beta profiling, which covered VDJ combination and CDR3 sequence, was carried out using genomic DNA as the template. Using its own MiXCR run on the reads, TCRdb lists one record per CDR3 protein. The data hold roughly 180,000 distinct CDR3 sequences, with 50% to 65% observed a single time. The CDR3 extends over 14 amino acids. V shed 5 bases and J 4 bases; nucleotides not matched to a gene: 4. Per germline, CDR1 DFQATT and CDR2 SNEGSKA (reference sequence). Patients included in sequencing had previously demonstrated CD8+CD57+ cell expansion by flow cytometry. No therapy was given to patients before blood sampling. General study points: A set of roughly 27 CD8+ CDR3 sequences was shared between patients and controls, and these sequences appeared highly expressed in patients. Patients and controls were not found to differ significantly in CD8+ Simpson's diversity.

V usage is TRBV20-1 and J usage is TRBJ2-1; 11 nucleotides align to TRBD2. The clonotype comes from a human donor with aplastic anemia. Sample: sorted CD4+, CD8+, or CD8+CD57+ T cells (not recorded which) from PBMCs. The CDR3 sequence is CSAPRTSGYNEQFF. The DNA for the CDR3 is TGCAGTGCTCCTCGGACTAGCGGGTACAATGAGCAGTTCTTC.